This T cell receptor (beta chain) stems from a study of shared clonotypes between healthy human individuals. Per the germline V gene, CDR1 is MNHEY and CDR2 is SMNVEV (reference sequence). J gave up 0 bases and V 2 bases, and 5 bases lay outside the gene matches. The CDR3 covers 17 residues. TCRdb keeps only in-frame clones here, not all; method: immunoSEQ multiplex PCR. In the table there are about 480,000 clones, 70% to 80% of which are singletons. The chain has TRBV27 and TRBJ2-1; 9 bases align to TRBD2. This clonotype was sampled from a woman aged 35 to 49 in good health. Some clones in this sample may be carry-over from other donors' samples. Sequencing used PBMCs. Written as DNA, the CDR3 is TGTGCCAGCAGTTTAGCGAGTAGCGGGAGCTCCTACAATGAGCAGTTCTTC. This codes for CASSLASSGSSYNEQFF.